This T cell receptor (beta chain) appears in the sequencing data of a study of shared clonotypes between healthy human individuals. Every donor, a Caucasian adult, lived in Nashville, Tennessee. The study used about 100 million PBMCs per unsorted sample for genomic DNA. Germline V lookup: CDR1 MRHNA, CDR2 SNTAGT. Trimming left V 2 bases short and J 7 bases short, with 8 bases between. This CDR3 has 13 residues. Genomic DNA from each subset was divided evenly over several immunoSEQ plates. Unsorted PBMC DNA was run through sequencing on ten immunoSEQ deep assay plates. Sequenced by immunoSEQ multiplex PCR; TCRdb stores in-frame clones only, minus some. The table lists about 510,000 clones, 60% to 85% of them singletons.

The sequence derives from a woman aged 40 to 50 in good health. Some clones in this sample may be carry-over from other donors' samples. V usage is TRBV6-4 and J usage is TRBJ2-2; a weak D match, TRBD2 (5 bases). Specimen: PBMCs. The CDR3 DNA is TGTGCCAGCAGTGACGAGGGTCGCGGGGAGCTGTTTTTT. Encoded protein: CASSDEGRGELFF.